Presented here are 8 T cell receptor beta chains from one specimen sequenced in a study of shared clonotypes between healthy human individuals. Measured with immunoSEQ multiplex PCR; TCRdb has only the in-frame clones, and not every one. The sample has roughly 2.5 million clones, 90% to 95% seen once. Sequencing input: naive CD4+ T cells sorted from blood. Subset indicated: CD45RA+ positively selected. These receptors were obtained from a man between 18 and 35 years old in good health.

J is TRBJ2-7 and V is TRBV11-3; possibly TRBD1 or TRBD2 for D (5 bases each). Germline CDR1 reads SGHNT; CDR2 reads YENEEA. The CDR3 contains 14 residues. Trimming cost V 5 bases and J 0 bases, with 11 bases left between them. In DNA form, the CDR3 reads TGTGCCAGCAGCCCCGGGGCTTACTCCTACGAGCAGTACTTC. It is translated as CASSPGAYSYEQYF.

V usage is TRBV6-5 and J usage is TRBJ1-6, with TRBD1 matching 7 bases. Germline V gene sequence: CDR1 MNHEY, CDR2 SVGAGI. The CDR3 extends over 15 amino acids. J lost 0 bases, V lost 6 bases, and 2 bases had no gene match. The CDR3 DNA reads TGTGCCAGCAGACGGGACAGCTCCTATAATTCACCCCTCCACTTT. Amino acid sequence: CASRRDSSYNSPLHF.

V is TRBV5-1 and J is TRBJ1-4, with D perhaps matching TRBD1 (5 bases). The CDR3 extends over 15 amino acids. V was clipped by 0 bases and J by 7 bases, with 13 bases between them. Germline CDR1 reads SGHRS; CDR2 reads YFSETQ. In DNA, the CDR3 is TGCGCCAGCAGCTTGGAAGGCGGGGCCGGTGAAAAACTGTTTTTT. It translates to CASSLEGGAGEKLFF.

The chain couples TRBV5-6 to TRBJ2-7; the D gene is possibly TRBD1 (5 bases). This CDR3 contains 18 residues. The V end was cut by 3 bases, the J end by 0 bases, with 22 bases between. Germline CDR1 is SGHDT and CDR2 is YYEEEE. Written as DNA, the CDR3 is TGTGCCAGCAGCTCGTCCAGACAGTTCCTAAGGGGCTCCTACGAGCAGTACTTC. As protein: CASSSSRQFLRGSYEQYF.

The V gene is TRBV11-2, the J gene TRBJ1-2; 7 bases map to TRBD1. The germline V gene has CDR1 SGHAT and CDR2 FQNNGV. The CDR3 has 12 residues. J was trimmed by 7 bases and V by 5 bases; bases with no gene match: 4. CDR3 DNA sequence: TGTGCCAGCAGCACCAGGGGGGGTGGCTACACCTTC. Its protein product is CASSTRGGGYTF.

The chain recombines TRBV20-1 with TRBJ2-5, with D possibly matching TRBD1 (6 bases). The CDR3 is made up of 11 amino acids. V lost 6 bases to trimming and J lost 3 bases, with 8 bases between them. CDR1 is DFQATT and CDR2 is SNEGSKA in the germline V gene (reference sequence). CDR3 sequence: CSADRKETQYF. CDR3 coding DNA: TGCAGTGCGGACAGAAAAGAGACCCAGTACTTC.

Notes on this clone: The same CDR3 is also encoded by other DNA sequences in this sample. The V and J genes are TRBV20-1 and TRBJ2-7, with D unclear. The CDR3 runs to 11 residues. CDR1 is DFQATT and CDR2 is SNEGSKA in the germline V gene (reference sequence). With 0 bases removed from V and 4 bases from J, the gap between germline ends came to 4 bases. The CDR3 region is CSARDSYEQYF. The CDR3 DNA is TGCAGTGCTAGAGATAGTTACGAGCAGTACTTC.

This clone was seen once. The gene calls are TRBV4-1 and TRBJ2-7; D possibly corresponds to TRBD2 (6 bases). V lost 4 bases and J lost 5, with 18 bases in between. Germline CDR1 and CDR2: MGHRA and YSYEKL. The CDR3 runs 15 residues. The CDR3 coding sequence is TGCGCCAGCAGCCGAAGCCCCCTAGCGCTGCACGAGCAGTACTTC. Protein: CASSRSPLALHEQYF.